This passage covers 13 T cell receptor beta chains from one sample sequenced in a study of T cell clonality in common variable immunodeficiency. Regarding the study as a whole: In common variable immunodeficiency, TCR beta chains reportedly carried fewer deletions and N-nucleotide insertions.

These TCRs are of unknown antigen specificity. Clones were sequenced by immunoSEQ multiplex PCR, and TCRdb holds only the in-frame ones, with some missing. The profile covers 25,000 to 35,000 clones, none occurring a single time. Material for sequencing was peripheral blood mononuclear cells. Receptors originate from a human donor with common variable immunodeficiency.

This clone was seen only a few times. The read gets to within 3 residues of the CDR3 end, and the germline J gene fills in the rest. The chain employs TRBV7-2 and TRBJ2-1, with 8 bases fitting TRBD1. Trimming removed 5 bases from V and 4 bases from J; junction bases left unmatched: 7. CDR1 is SGHTA, CDR2 FQGNSA, per germline. The length of the CDR3 is 15 residues. The CDR3 bases that were read are TGTGCCAGCAGCCCCCGACAGGGGCTGTACAATGAG. Amino acids: CASSPRQGLYNE. The full CDR3 sequence reads CASSPRQGLYNEQFF.

The sample holds many counts of this clone. The read ends 3 residues early relative to the CDR3; the germline J gene fills the gap. The chain recombines TRBV19 with TRBJ1-2, with D unclear. CDR1 and CDR2 from the germline V gene are LNHDA and SQIVND (reference sequence). This CDR3 region has 11 residues. Trimming stripped 7 bases from V and 5 bases from J, with 8 bases between. The CDR3 sequence: CASTSGYGYTF. CDR3 DNA, as far as it was read: TGTGCCAGTACCAGCGGTTATGGC. Together with reference TRBV19 and TRBJ1-2, the CDR3 gives the full variable domain: DGGITQSPKYLFRKEGQNVTLSCEQNLNHDAMYWYRQDPGQGLRLIYYSQIVNDFQKGDIAEGYSVSREKKESFPLTVTSAQKNPTAFYLCASTSGYGYTFGSGTRLTVV.

This clone turned up a few times. The read terminates 3 residues before the CDR3 end, so the remaining end is supplied by the germline J gene. The chain is built from TRBV7-9 and TRBJ2-2, with a possible D match to TRBD1 (5 bases). This CDR3 region has 15 residues. Deletions cut 6 bases from V and 0 bases from J, with 11 bases between. Germline CDR1 SEHNR, CDR2 FQNEAQ (reference sequence). This CDR3 is CASSFRTTNTGELFF. The CDR3 DNA, read in part, is TGTGCCAGCAGTTTTAGGACAACGAACACCGGGGAG.

In this sample, this clone turned up a few times. From the germline J gene comes the end of the CDR3, since the read stops 3 residues before it. The J gene is TRBJ2-1, the V gene TRBV6-2 or TRBV6-3, with D perhaps TRBD1 (5 bases). CDR3 length: 16 residues. Germline V gene sequence: CDR1 MNHEY, CDR2 SVGEGT. The V end was cut by 6 bases, the J end by 2 bases, with 17 bases between. The CDR3 sequence is CASSPGAWLTYNEQFF. The sequenced part of the CDR3 DNA is TGTGCCAGCAGCCCTGGGGCGTGGCTGACCTACAATGAG.

On this clone itself: The read is 3 residues too short to cover the CDR3 end, so that end is filled in from the germline J gene. The rearrangement links TRBV30 to TRBJ1-4; possibly TRBD1 for D (6 bases). Trimming shortened V by 4 bases and J by 8 bases, and 20 bases separated the two germline ends. CDR1 is GTSNPN, CDR2 SVGIG, per germline (reference sequence). The CDR3 is made up of 15 amino acids. CDR3 bases read: TGTGCCTGGAACCGGGGGGGAGACAGGAAGGAAAAA. Protein: CAWNRGGDRKEK. The CDR3, in full, reads CAWNRGGDRKEKLFF.

This clone was seen more than once but under ten times. The read terminates 3 residues before the CDR3 end, so the remaining end is supplied by the germline J gene. The chain carries TRBV6-2 or TRBV6-3 and TRBJ1-1; D not resolved. The CDR3 has 12 residues. The germline V gene has CDR1 MNHEY and CDR2 SVGEGT. The DNA read from the CDR3 is TGTGCCAGCAGTTACTCGGAGGGTACG. Protein product: CASSYSEGT. The whole CDR3 sequence reads CASSYSEGTAFF.

Details on this clone: Read sequence stops 3 residues before the CDR3 end, and the germline J gene provides the missing end. The rearrangement joins TRBV19 to TRBJ1-1; tentatively, D is TRBD1 (5 bases). Germline CDR1 LNHDA, CDR2 SQIVND (reference sequence). V gave up 6 bases and J gave up 0 bases, with 17 bases separating them. The CDR3 covers 16 residues. The CDR3 DNA, read in part, is TGTGCCAGTAGCAGAAACCAACAGGTATTGAACACTGAA. Translating gives CASSRNQQVLNTE. Given in full, the CDR3 is CASSRNQQVLNTEAFF. Full variable domain (remainder filled in from reference TRBV19 and TRBJ1-1): DGGITQSPKYLFRKEGQNVTLSCEQNLNHDAMYWYRQDPGQGLRLIYYSQIVNDFQKGDIAEGYSVSREKKESFPLTVTSAQKNPTAFYLCASSRNQQVLNTEAFFGQGTRLTVV.

This clone has ten or more counts. The observed sequence ends 3 residues before the CDR3 terminus, with the missing tail filled in from the germline J gene. This chain connects TRBV7-2 to TRBJ2-3; no firm D call. The length of the CDR3 is 15 residues. V was cut by 1 base and J by 4 bases, with 12 bases left in between. The germline V gene has CDR1 SGHTA and CDR2 FQGNSA. Partial CDR3 DNA: TGTGCCAGCAGCTTAGGCCTACAGCCCCCAGATACG. Protein product: CASSLGLQPPDT. The whole CDR3 is CASSLGLQPPDTQYF.

This clone was seen only a few times. The CDR3 goes on 3 residues after the read ends, and that part is filled in from the germline J gene. The chain is built from TRBV7-2 and TRBJ2-1; 7 positions match TRBD1. From germline, CDR1 is SGHTA and CDR2 FQGNSA. Losses at the gene ends were 5 bases for V and 2 bases for J; bases not matched to a gene: 3. The CDR3 is 14 amino acids. Partial CDR3 DNA: TGTGCCAGCAGCCGACAGGGAACCTACAATGAG. Residues: CASSRQGTYNE. The CDR3 in its entirety is CASSRQGTYNEQFF.

There are a few counts of this clone. The sequence runs out 3 residues before the end of the CDR3; the remainder is reconstructed from the germline J gene. The chain is built from TRBV6-2 or TRBV6-3 and TRBJ1-1; 7 nucleotides line up with TRBD1. V was clipped by 2 bases and J by 0 bases; unmatched bases: 9. Germline-derived CDR1 and CDR2 are MNHEY and SVGEGT. The CDR3 length is 17 residues. CDR3 amino acids: CASSYRAGGGMNTEAFF. The CDR3 bases that were read are TGTGCCAGCAGTTACCGGGCAGGGGGAGGGATGAACACTGAA.

This clone was observed many times. The observed sequence ends 3 residues before the CDR3 terminus, with the missing tail filled in from the germline J gene. The genes are TRBV29-1 and TRBJ2-7; TRBD1 is a possible D gene (5 bases). The CDR3 sequence is 13 residues long. Germline V gene sequence: CDR1 SQVTM, CDR2 ANQGSEA. The germline V and J ends were trimmed by 6 bases and 4 bases, with 16 bases remaining between them. The CDR3 region is CSVKAGSRYEQYF. Partial CDR3 DNA: TGCAGCGTGAAGGCAGGGTCGAGATACGAG.

This clone showed up just a few times. The read stops 3 residues short of the end of the CDR3; the missing end is completed from the germline J gene. This rearrangement joins TRBV7-2 to TRBJ1-1; 7 bases align to TRBD1. The germline gives CDR1 SGHTA, CDR2 FQGNSA. The CDR3 extends over 14 amino acids. CDR3 loop: CASSPTATGAVAFF. CDR3 DNA (partial): TGTGCCAGCAGCCCCACGGCTACAGGGGCCGTG.

In regard to this clone: The CDR3 goes on 3 residues after the read ends, and that part is filled in from the germline J gene. The chain couples TRBV19 to TRBJ2-7; 9 bases line up with TRBD2. Germline CDR1 reads LNHDA; CDR2 reads SQIVND (reference sequence). The CDR3 contains 14 residues. J gave up 0 bases and V 4 bases, and 1 base lay outside the gene matches. The DNA read from the CDR3 is TGTGCCAGTAGTAGCGGGGGGGACTCCTACGAG. The encoded protein is CASSSGGDSYE. The full CDR3 sequence reads CASSSGGDSYEQYF.